Below are 18 T cell receptor beta chains sequenced from a single sample in a study of blood T cell repertoires in COVID-19. Generated by immunoSEQ multiplex PCR, the TCRdb table keeps only in-frame clones and is missing some. The sample yields about 370,000 clones, nearly 90% seen once. Material for sequencing was peripheral blood. These receptors originate from a young man with active or convalescent COVID-19.

This clone was seen more than once but under ten times. The chain uses TRBV2 and TRBJ1-2, with D maybe TRBD1 (6 bases). The length of the CDR3 is 15 residues. V was clipped by 7 bases and J by 4 bases, with 19 bases between them. Germline CDR1 SNHLY, CDR2 FYNNEI. In DNA form, the CDR3 reads TGTGCCAGCATCCCTCAGGGGTCCCCGGGCTATGGCTACACCTTC. Its translation: CASIPQGSPGYGYTF.

The chain is built from TRBV3-1 (or the pseudogene TRBV3-2) and TRBJ2-7; TRBD2 matches 15 bases. Germline CDR1 and CDR2: LGHDT and YNNKEL (reference sequence). The CDR3 runs to 17 residues. Unmatched junction bases numbered 4, after V lost 1 base and J lost 3 bases. CDR3 in amino acids: CASSQGTSGRADYEQYF. The CDR3 nucleotides are TGTGCCAGCAGCCAAGGGACTAGCGGGAGGGCCGACTACGAGCAGTACTTC.

J is TRBJ1-2 and V is TRBV6-5, with D possibly matching TRBD1 (6 bases). Germline V CDR1 and CDR2: MNHEY, SVGAGI. Between the trimmed V and J ends, which lost 7 bases and 4 bases, there was a span of 16 bases. The CDR3 is 14 residues long. CDR3 residues: CASKKGGASYGYTF. The DNA for the CDR3 is TGTGCCAGCAAAAAGGGGGGGGCTAGCTATGGCTACACCTTC.

The chain carries TRBV6-1 and TRBJ1-4, with D perhaps matching TRBD1 (5 bases). V was shortened by 2 bases and J by 8 bases, with 15 bases between the two germline ends. The CDR3 is 15 residues long. Germline lookup yields CDR1 MNHNS and CDR2 SASEGT. CDR3 protein: CASSETLSGNEKLFF. Here the CDR3 DNA reads TGTGCCAGCAGTGAAACTTTGTCAGGGAACGAAAAACTGTTTTTT.

The chain is built from TRBV5-5 and TRBJ1-5; D remains unclear. Germline V gene lookup returns CDR1 SGHKS and CDR2 YYEKEE (reference sequence). This CDR3 has 13 amino acids. Trimming left V 1 base short and J 4 bases short, with 6 bases between. CDR3 sequence reads: CASSLRSNQPQHF. The CDR3 DNA reads as TGTGCCAGCAGCTTGAGGAGTAATCAGCCCCAGCATTTT. The variable domain in full, with the rest retrieved from reference TRBV5-5 and TRBJ1-5, is DAGVTQSPTHLIKTRGQQVTLRCSPISGHKSVSWYQQVLGQGPQFIFQYYEKEERGRGNFPDRFSARQFPNYSSELNVNALLLGDSALYLCASSLRSNQPQHFGDGTRLSIL.

The V gene is TRBV14, the J gene TRBJ1-3; the match to TRBD1 covers 9 bases. With 6 bases clipped from V and 4 bases from J, the junction kept 7 bases outside the gene matches. Germline assignment: CDR1 SGHDN and CDR2 FVKESK. CDR3 length: 15 amino acids. Written as DNA, the CDR3 is TGTGCCAGCAGGAAAACAGGGGGCGCCGGAAACACCATATATTTT. The encoded protein is CASRKTGGAGNTIYF.

The rearrangement joins TRBV4-1 to TRBJ1-2, with D uncertain. The CDR3 has 15 residues. Trimming shortened V by 0 bases and J by 4 bases, and 12 bases separated the two germline ends. The V gene's germline CDR1 is MGHRA and CDR2 YSYEKL. CDR3 protein: CASSQEISGVYGYTF. DNA of the CDR3: TGCGCCAGCAGCCAAGAAATTTCAGGCGTCTATGGCTACACCTTC.

The chain employs TRBV7-8 and TRBJ2-7, with 13 bases fitting TRBD2. Trimming cost V 4 bases and J 4 bases; bases outside gene matches: 1. The CDR3 runs 14 residues. Germline V gene sequence: CDR1 SGHVS, CDR2 FQNEAQ. As DNA, the CDR3 is TGTGCCAGCAGCTCGACTAGCGGGAGGTACGAGCAGTACTTC. As protein: CASSSTSGRYEQYF.

The CDR3 sequence is CASSPRTGGNTEAFF. For the CDR3, the DNA is TGTGCCAGCTCACCCAGGACAGGGGGAAACACTGAAGCTTTCTTT. The chain is built from TRBV18 and TRBJ1-1, with TRBD1 matching over 10 bases. V lost 3 bases, J lost 2 bases, and 3 bases stayed unmatched. The CDR3 loop spans 15 amino acids. Germline V gene lookup returns CDR1 KGHSH and CDR2 LQKENI.

J is TRBJ1-1 and V is TRBV6-5; the D is unclear. This CDR3 contains 13 residues. From germline, CDR1 is MNHEY and CDR2 SVGAGI. Trimming took off 4 bases at V and 4 bases at J, with 10 bases between the two ends. In DNA form, the CDR3 reads TGTGCCAGCAGTTCGACGACTGGCACTGAAGCTTTCTTT. This gives the protein CASSSTTGTEAFF.

The chain couples TRBV19 to TRBJ1-1, with 7 positions matching TRBD1. The J segment lost 9 bases and the V segment lost 6 bases, leaving 16 bases of the junction unmatched. The CDR3 spans 15 residues. Germline CDR1 reads LNHDA; CDR2 reads SQIVND (reference sequence). CDR3 DNA sequence: TGTGCCAGTAGATCCTCCCTTACAGGGGCCCCCCAAGCTTTCTTT. This gives the protein CASRSSLTGAPQAFF.

The chain recombines TRBV6-2 or TRBV6-3 with TRBJ2-1; tentatively, D is TRBD2 (5 bases). The CDR3 totals 15 residues. Germline-derived CDR1 and CDR2 are MNHEY and SVGEGT. V lost 2 bases to trimming and J lost 4 bases, with 12 bases between them. The CDR3 DNA reads TGTGCCAGCAGTTACACGCGAGCGGAGTACAATGAGCAGTTCTTC. It yields the protein CASSYTRAEYNEQFF.

The chain recombines TRBV12-3 or TRBV12-4 with TRBJ2-5; 8 bases align to TRBD1. This CDR3 spans 13 amino acids. Trimming at V came to 3 bases and at J to 5 bases, leaving 2 bases not matched to a gene. As DNA, the CDR3 is TGTGCCAGCAGTTTCAACAGGGGGGAGACCCAGTACTTC. Protein sequence: CASSFNRGETQYF.

The rearrangement uses TRBV9 and TRBJ2-1; D call uncertain. The CDR3 sequence is 13 residues long. CDR1 SGDLS and CDR2 YYNGEE come from the germline V gene. Trimming took 0 bases from V and 8 from J, leaving 9 bases between them. The DNA of the CDR3 is TGTGCCAGCAGCGTAGGTGGAGTATATGAGCAGTTCTTC. It is translated as CASSVGGVYEQFF.

The genes are TRBV5-6 and TRBJ2-5, with unresolved D. CDR1 and CDR2 from the germline V gene are SGHDT and YYEEEE. The CDR3 is 11 amino acids. V was shortened by 2 bases and J by 3 bases, with 2 bases between the two germline ends. CDR3 coding DNA: TGTGCCAGCAGCTTCAAAGAGACCCAGTACTTC. Translated, it gives CASSFKETQYF.

This clone was found once. V is TRBV19 and J is TRBJ1-5; 8 positions match TRBD1. The V and J ends lost 5 bases and 1 base, in that order; junction bases with no gene match: 4. Germline V gene data show CDR1 as LNHDA and CDR2 as SQIVND (reference sequence). The CDR3 loop spans 15 amino acids. CDR3 region: CASSHGDRSNQPQHF. The DNA of the CDR3 is TGTGCCAGTAGTCATGGGGACAGGAGCAATCAGCCCCAGCATTTT. The full variable domain, completed using reference TRBV19 and TRBJ1-5, is DGGITQSPKYLFRKEGQNVTLSCEQNLNHDAMYWYRQDPGQGLRLIYYSQIVNDFQKGDIAEGYSVSREKKESFPLTVTSAQKNPTAFYLCASSHGDRSNQPQHFGDGTRLSIL.

The genes are TRBV4-1 and TRBJ1-6; the match to TRBD1 covers 9 bases. The J segment lost 12 bases and the V segment lost 5 bases, leaving 8 bases of the junction unmatched. The CDR3 consists of 14 residues. Germline loops: CDR1 MGHRA, CDR2 YSYEKL. The CDR3 sequence is CASSVRDRVLPLHF. CDR3 bases: TGCGCCAGCAGCGTTCGGGACAGGGTTTTACCCCTCCACTTT.

The chain employs TRBV11-2 and TRBJ1-2, with D perhaps TRBD1 (5 bases). The CDR3 sequence is 15 residues long. The V end was cut by 5 bases, the J end by 7 bases, with 20 bases between. Germline values: CDR1 SGHAT, CDR2 FQNNGV. CDR3 sequence (DNA): TGTGCCAGCAGCGATCTCCCGGGCCAGGGTGCTGGCTACACCTTC. Its translation: CASSDLPGQGAGYTF.